These T cell receptor beta chains were read from a single sample in a study of Graves' ophthalmopathy and Graves' hyperthyroidism. Each CDR3 protein gets one entry after TCRdb re-called the multiplex PCR reads with MiXCR. The table lists a few hundred thousand distinct CDR3 sequences, 15% to 20% of them singletons. The sequenced material came from peripheral blood. These receptors all come from a woman aged 18 to 35 with Graves' ophthalmopathy. Both conserved end residues are part of each CDR3. The order of the fields is CDR3 protein, V gene.

CDR3 protein: CASSPPGQNRAHPTQYF
V gene: TRBV18

CDR3 protein: CASTHPAGYGQYF
V gene: TRBV7-2

CDR3 protein: CASSLGWYEQYF
V gene: TRBV7-2

CDR3 protein: CATSRVLGGANTEAFF
V gene: TRBV15

CDR3 protein: CATLPQDRGPEGTEAFF
V gene: TRBV24-1

CDR3 protein: CASSETGPQHF
V gene: TRBV6-1

CDR3 protein: CASRIGNTIYF
V gene: TRBV12-3/TRBV12-4

CDR3 protein: CSVGISMGAEAFF
V gene: TRBV29-1

CDR3 protein: CASSLGRGGTYEQYF
V gene: TRBV28

CDR3 protein: CASSWGLAGGPGELFF
V gene: TRBV12-3/TRBV12-4

CDR3 protein: CASSYRLPPGTEQYF
V gene: TRBV6-2/TRBV6-3

CDR3 protein: CASSLGVTGYGPNYGYTF
V gene: TRBV11-2

CDR3 protein: CASSYRDRVYSNQPQHF
V gene: TRBV2

CDR3 protein: CASLGWRGTEAFF
V gene: TRBV12-3/TRBV12-4

CDR3 protein: CASRAGRIGNYGYTF
V gene: TRBV6-5

CDR3 protein: CASRSPGLAIEQYF
V gene: TRBV7-2

CDR3 protein: CASSIGNTEAFF
V gene: TRBV27

CDR3 protein: CASSPTGGYGNQPQHF
V gene: TRBV6-2/TRBV6-3

CDR3 protein: CASSYRESPPETQYF
V gene: TRBV6-5

CDR3 protein: CASSQNDIEQYF
V gene: TRBV12-3/TRBV12-4

CDR3 protein: CASSSRTSGRIDEQYF
V gene: TRBV5-4

CDR3 protein: CSATNRGTVGYTF
V gene: TRBV20-1

CDR3 protein: CASSLGTTYEQYF
V gene: TRBV12-3/TRBV12-4

CDR3 protein: CASSEVAGASGEQYF
V gene: TRBV25-1

CDR3 protein: CASSPTLLTNTEAFF
V gene: TRBV9

CDR3 protein: CSAPGTAIFQPQHF
V gene: TRBV20-1

CDR3 protein: CAGTLTLGELFF
V gene: TRBV7-2

CDR3 protein: CASSARQGGQETQYF
V gene: TRBV9

CDR3 protein: CASSLNGWETQYF
V gene: TRBV7-2

CDR3 protein: CASSLFGGGEQFF
V gene: TRBV27

CDR3 protein: CASSTRDLNTEAFF
V gene: TRBV6-2/TRBV6-3

CDR3 protein: CATSAGTGNYGYTF
V gene: TRBV24-1

CDR3 protein: CASSATGRNTEAFF
V gene: TRBV12-3/TRBV12-4

CDR3 protein: CASSLVVGMVTGELFF
V gene: TRBV5-1

CDR3 protein: CASSPDRGPNSPLHF
V gene: TRBV6-1

CDR3 protein: CSVTTGLQETQYF
V gene: TRBV29-1

CDR3 protein: CSVGGETEAFF
V gene: TRBV29-1

CDR3 protein: CASSPRLAGNTGELFF
V gene: TRBV6-2/TRBV6-3

CDR3 protein: CASVAGQGFVGELFF
V gene: TRBV30

CDR3 protein: CASSSSEETQYF
V gene: TRBV6-2/TRBV6-3

CDR3 protein: CASSPGAGPYEQYF
V gene: TRBV4-3

CDR3 protein: CASSFGGAAPYGYTF
V gene: TRBV7-3